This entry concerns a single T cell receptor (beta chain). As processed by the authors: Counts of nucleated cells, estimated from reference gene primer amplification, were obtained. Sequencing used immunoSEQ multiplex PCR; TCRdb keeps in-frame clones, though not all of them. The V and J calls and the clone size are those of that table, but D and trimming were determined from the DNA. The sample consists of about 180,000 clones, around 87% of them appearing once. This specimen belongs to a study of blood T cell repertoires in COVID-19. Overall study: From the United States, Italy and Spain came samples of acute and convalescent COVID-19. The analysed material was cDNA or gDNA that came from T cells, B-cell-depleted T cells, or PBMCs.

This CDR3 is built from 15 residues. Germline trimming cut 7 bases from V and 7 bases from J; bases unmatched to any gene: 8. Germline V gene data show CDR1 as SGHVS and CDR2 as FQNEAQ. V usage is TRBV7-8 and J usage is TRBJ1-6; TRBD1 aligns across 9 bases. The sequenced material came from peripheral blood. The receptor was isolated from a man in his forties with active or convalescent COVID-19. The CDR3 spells CASTGLQGANSPLHF. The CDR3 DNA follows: TGTGCCAGCACCGGTCTACAGGGGGCCAATTCACCCCTCCACTTT.